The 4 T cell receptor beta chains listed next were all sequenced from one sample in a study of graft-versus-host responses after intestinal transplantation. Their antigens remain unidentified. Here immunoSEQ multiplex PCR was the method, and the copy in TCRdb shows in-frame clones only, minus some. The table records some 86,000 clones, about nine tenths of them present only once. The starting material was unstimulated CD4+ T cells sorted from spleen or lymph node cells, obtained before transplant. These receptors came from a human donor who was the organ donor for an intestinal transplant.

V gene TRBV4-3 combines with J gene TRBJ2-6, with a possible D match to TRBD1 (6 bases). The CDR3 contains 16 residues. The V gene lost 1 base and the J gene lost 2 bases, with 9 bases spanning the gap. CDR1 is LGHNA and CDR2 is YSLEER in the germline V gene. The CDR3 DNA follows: TGCGCCAGCAGCCAAGTGTCAGGGGCTGGGGCCAACGTCCTGACTTTC. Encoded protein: CASSQVSGAGANVLTF.

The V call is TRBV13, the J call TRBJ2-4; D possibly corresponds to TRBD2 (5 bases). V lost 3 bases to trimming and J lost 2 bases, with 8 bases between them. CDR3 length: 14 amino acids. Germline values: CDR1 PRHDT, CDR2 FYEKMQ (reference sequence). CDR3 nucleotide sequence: TGTGCCAGCAGCTTGAGCGGCTCCAAAAACATTCAGTACTTC. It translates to CASSLSGSKNIQYF.

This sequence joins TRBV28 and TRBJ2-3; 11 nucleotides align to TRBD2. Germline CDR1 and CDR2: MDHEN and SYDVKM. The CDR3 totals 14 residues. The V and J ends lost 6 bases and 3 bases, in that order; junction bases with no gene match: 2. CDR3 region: CASRPSGRTDTQYF. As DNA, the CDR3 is TGTGCCAGCAGGCCTAGCGGGAGGACAGATACGCAGTATTTT. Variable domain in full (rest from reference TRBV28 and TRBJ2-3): DVKVTQSSRYLVKRTGEKVFLECVQDMDHENMFWYRQDPGLGLRLIYFSYDVKMKEKGDIPEGYSVSREKKERFSLILESASTNQTSMYLCASRPSGRTDTQYFGPGTRLTVL.

The CDR3 region has the DNA TGTGCCAGCAGCTTAGCGGGAGGGCCCGGCGGGGAGCTGTTTTTT. It codes for CASSLAGGPGGELFF. The chain combines TRBV11-2 with TRBJ2-2; 8 bases align to TRBD2. V gave up 1 base and J gave up 7 bases; unmatched junction bases: 5. The CDR3 is made up of 15 amino acids. Germline V gene data show CDR1 as SGHAT and CDR2 as FQNNGV. Variable domain in full (rest from reference TRBV11-2 and TRBJ2-2): EAGVAQSPRYKIIEKRQSVAFWCNPISGHATLYWYQQILGQGPKLLIQFQNNGVVDDSQLPKDRFSAERLKGVDSTLKIQPAKLEDSAVYLCASSLAGGPGGELFFGEGSRLTVL.